Following are 22 T cell receptor beta chains from one sample sequenced in a study of blood T cell repertoires in COVID-19. TCRdb's copy holds only in-frame clones and misses some; the assay was immunoSEQ multiplex PCR. This table holds 230,000 or so clones, 83% found once. The sequenced sample was peripheral blood. These receptor sequences come from a man aged 35 to 55 with active or convalescent COVID-19.

The J gene is TRBJ1-5, the V gene TRBV6-5, with a tentative D call TRBD1 (5 bases). Deletions cut 4 bases from V and 1 base from J, with 11 bases between. The germline V gene encodes CDR1 MNHEY and CDR2 SVGAGI. This CDR3 is built from 15 residues. CDR3 bases: TGTGCCAGCAGTTCCGCAGGGTTCAGCAATCAGCCCCAGCATTTT. Encoded protein: CASSSAGFSNQPQHF.

The J gene is TRBJ2-7, the V gene TRBV5-1; TRBD1 aligns across 10 bases. With V trimmed by 4 bases and J by 3 bases, 4 bases remained unmatched. Per germline, CDR1 SGHRS and CDR2 YFSETQ. CDR3 length: 14 amino acids. DNA of the CDR3: TGCGCCAGCAGCGTTCGGGACAGGGGCTACGAGCAGTACTTC. It specifies CASSVRDRGYEQYF.

This clone was observed a single time. The V call is TRBV29-1, the J call TRBJ1-1; 10 bases fit TRBD1. V shed 5 bases and J 5 bases; nucleotides not matched to a gene: 8. This CDR3 region has 14 residues. Germline V CDR1 and CDR2: SQVTM, ANQGSEA. CDR3 nucleotides: TGCAGCGTTCGGACAGGGGGTACGGCGACTGAAGCTTTCTTT. This gives the protein CSVRTGGTATEAFF. The full variable domain, with the rest looked up from reference TRBV29-1 and TRBJ1-1, is SAVISQKPSRDICQRGTSLTIQCQVDSQVTMMFWYRQQPGQSLTLIATANQGSEATYESGFVIDKFPISRPNLTFSTLTVSNMSPEDSSIYLCSVRTGGTATEAFFGQGTRLTVV.

The chain recombines TRBV27 with TRBJ1-2, with TRBD1 as a possible D gene (5 bases). Germline V gene data show CDR1 as MNHEY and CDR2 as SMNVEV (reference sequence). This CDR3 spans 18 amino acids. Trimming took off 2 bases at V and 7 bases at J, with 26 bases between the two ends. The CDR3 loop is CASSLNRGGESLSRGYTF. CDR3 in DNA: TGTGCCAGCAGTTTAAACCGCGGGGGGGAATCACTCTCCCGTGGCTACACCTTC.

V gene TRBV27 combines with J gene TRBJ2-3; TRBD2 is a possible D gene (6 bases). This CDR3 region has 14 residues. V was shortened by 4 bases and J by 2 bases, with 10 bases between the two germline ends. The germline V gene has CDR1 MNHEY and CDR2 SMNVEV (reference sequence). CDR3 sequence reads: CASSSGTFTDTQYF. DNA for the CDR3: TGTGCCAGCAGTTCAGGGACTTTCACAGATACGCAGTATTTT.

The rearrangement uses TRBV7-9 and TRBJ1-2; weak D call: TRBD1 (6 bases). Germline CDR1 is SEHNR and CDR2 is FQNEAQ (reference sequence). The V and J ends lost 5 bases and 4 bases respectively, with 14 bases between them. This CDR3 has 14 residues. CDR3 in amino acids: CASSPLGRGYGYTF. CDR3 nucleotide sequence: TGTGCCAGCAGCCCCCTTGGCAGGGGCTATGGCTACACCTTC.

The chain links TRBV19 to TRBJ1-1; a possible D gene is TRBD1 (6 bases). The germline V gene has CDR1 LNHDA and CDR2 SQIVND (reference sequence). This CDR3 contains 15 residues. Trimming took off 4 bases at V and 1 base at J, with 13 bases between the two ends. CDR3 sequence reads: CASSTTGKGNTEAFF. In nucleotides, the CDR3 is TGTGCCAGTAGTACCACAGGGAAAGGGAACACTGAAGCTTTCTTT.

Concerning this clone: The identical CDR3 is also encoded by other nucleotide sequences in the sample. The chain recombines TRBV30 with TRBJ1-2, with 8 bases aligning to TRBD1. The junction had 1 base not matched to a gene; V was cut back by 0 bases and J by 7 bases. The CDR3 spans 12 residues. From germline, CDR1 is GTSNPN and CDR2 SVGIG (reference sequence). CDR3 sequence reads: CAWSVQGVGYTF. The CDR3 nucleotides are TGTGCCTGGAGTGTACAGGGGGTTGGCTACACCTTC.

The chain uses TRBV7-2 and TRBJ2-7; 8 bases fit TRBD1. The trim removed 3 bases at V and 6 bases at J, leaving 7 bases unmatched. The CDR3 consists of 14 residues. In germline, CDR1 is SGHTA, CDR2 FQGNSA. CDR3 DNA sequence: TGTGCCAGCAGCTTCCGGGACAGGATAAGCGAGCAGTACTTC. It specifies CASSFRDRISEQYF.

The chain employs TRBV5-1 and TRBJ1-2, with a weak D call TRBD1 (5 bases). CDR3 length: 14 amino acids. Trimming took 4 bases from V and 4 from J, leaving 14 bases between them. Looked up from germline, CDR1 is SGHRS and CDR2 is YFSETQ. In nucleotides, the CDR3 is TGCGCCAGCAGCGACGGACCCGGGGGCTATGGCTACACCTTC. This codes for CASSDGPGGYGYTF.

The chain uses TRBV7-2 and TRBJ1-6; TRBD1 matches at 9 bases. The CDR3 extends over 16 amino acids. The trim removed 5 bases at V and 3 bases at J, leaving 5 bases unmatched. From germline, CDR1 is SGHTA and CDR2 FQGNSA. The DNA of the CDR3 is TGTGCCAGCAGCGCTATGACAGGGGGCTATAATTCACCCCTCCACTTT. Its protein is CASSAMTGGYNSPLHF.

The rearrangement joins TRBV6-5 to TRBJ2-2; D gene unclear. Germline values: CDR1 MNHEY, CDR2 SVGAGI. The CDR3 contains 14 residues. V lost 2 bases and J lost 0, with 4 bases in between. The chain's CDR3 is CASSYGPNTGELFF. The CDR3 region has the DNA TGTGCCAGCAGTTACGGGCCGAACACCGGGGAGCTGTTTTTT.

This clone was picked up a small number of times. J is TRBJ1-1 and V is TRBV6-5; the D gene is possibly TRBD1 (5 bases). CDR3 length equals 14 residues. V was cut by 4 bases and J by 4 bases, with 13 bases left in between. Germline CDR1 reads MNHEY; CDR2 reads SVGAGI. This CDR3 reads CASSLTGGVTEAFF. The CDR3 coding sequence is TGTGCCAGCAGTTTAACAGGAGGGGTCACTGAAGCTTTCTTT.

In this sample, this clone turned up once. The chain couples TRBV24-1 to TRBJ2-5; no firm D call. Trimming took off 4 bases at V and 0 bases at J, with 14 bases between the two ends. The CDR3 has 16 residues. The V gene's germline CDR1 is KGHDR and CDR2 SFDVKD. In nucleotides, the CDR3 is TGTGCCACCAGTGAACGCTGGAGTTCGTACCAAGAGACCCAGTACTTC. It specifies CATSERWSSYQETQYF.

The count of this clone is one. The chain has TRBV6-5 and TRBJ1-6, with no clear D. V lost 10 bases and J lost 2, with 15 bases in between. The CDR3 spans 15 residues. Looked up from germline, CDR1 is MNHEY and CDR2 is SVGAGI. The CDR3 DNA reads TGTGCCACCCAGCAGCAGGCAGCCTATAATTCACCCCTCCACTTT. Translation gives CATQQQAAYNSPLHF.

This clone has just a few counts. This chain uses TRBV28 with TRBJ1-1; 8 bases align to TRBD1. The ends lost 5 bases at V and 0 bases at J; junction bases unmatched: 8. CDR1 and CDR2 (germline): MDHEN, SYDVKM. The CDR3 covers 16 residues. DNA of the CDR3: TGTGCCAGCAGTCCCCCCAGGGGGCAAGTGAACACTGAAGCTTTCTTT. Translated, it gives CASSPPRGQVNTEAFF.

The chain is built from TRBV10-2 and TRBJ2-3, with D possibly matching TRBD1 (5 bases). This CDR3 contains 14 residues. Germline V gene lookup returns CDR1 WSHSY and CDR2 SAAADI. Trimming shortened V by 10 bases and J by 0 bases, and 14 bases separated the two germline ends. The CDR3 nucleotides are TGCGCCATCAAACAGGATCCTAGCACAGATACGCAGTATTTT. As protein: CAIKQDPSTDTQYF.

J is TRBJ2-5 and V is TRBV7-8, with D unresolved. Germline V gives CDR1 SGHVS, CDR2 FQNEAQ. V lost 5 bases, J lost 1 base, and 11 bases lay in between. This CDR3 spans 14 amino acids. The CDR3 region is CASSPRESQETQYF. CDR3 DNA sequence: TGTGCCAGCAGCCCCCGAGAGAGCCAAGAGACCCAGTACTTC. Complete variable domain (other parts from reference TRBV7-8 and TRBJ2-5): GAGVSQSPRYKVAKRGQDVALRCDPISGHVSLFWYQQALGQGPEFLTYFQNEAQLDKSGLPSDRFFAERPEGSVSTLKIQRTQQEDSAVYLCASSPRESQETQYFGPGTRLLVL.

V gene TRBV5-1 combines with J gene TRBJ1-2; 12 nucleotides match TRBD1. With V trimmed by 3 bases and J by 7 bases, 4 bases remained unmatched. Germline values: CDR1 SGHRS, CDR2 YFSETQ. This CDR3 has 14 amino acids. This CDR3 reads CASSSGQGAGGYTF. The CDR3 DNA sequence: TGCGCCAGCAGCTCGGGACAGGGGGCGGGTGGCTACACCTTC.

As regards this clone: Distinct nucleotide sequences in the sample also encode this CDR3. The chain links TRBV7-9 to TRBJ2-1; the D is unclear. The germline V gene has CDR1 SEHNR and CDR2 FQNEAQ (reference sequence). Trimming cost V 1 base and J 4 bases, with 8 bases left between them. CDR3 size: 14 residues. In DNA, the CDR3 is TGTGCCAGCAGCTTAGGGGCCGCTTACAATGAGCAGTTCTTC. Its translation: CASSLGAAYNEQFF.

The rearrangement uses TRBV24-1 and TRBJ1-5, with a possible D match to TRBD1 (5 bases). Germline V gives CDR1 KGHDR, CDR2 SFDVKD. This CDR3 is built from 14 residues. Trimming left V 5 bases short and J 5 bases short, with 12 bases between. The DNA of the CDR3 is TGTGCCACCAGTGGCGACCTAGGGGATCAGCCCCAGCATTTT. It encodes CATSGDLGDQPQHF.

This clone was picked up a small number of times. This CDR3 reads CASSYRGRGDLDNEQFF. In DNA form, the CDR3 reads TGTGCCAGCAGTTACCGCGGCAGGGGGGACCTAGACAATGAGCAGTTCTTC. This chain joins TRBV6-2 or TRBV6-3 and TRBJ2-1; TRBD1 is a possible D gene (7 bases). This CDR3 region has 17 residues. The germline CDR1 and CDR2 sequences are MNHEY and SVGEGT. The germline V and J ends were trimmed by 2 bases and 5 bases, with 19 bases remaining between them.